The T cell receptor (beta chain) described here comes from a study of CD8 T cells in Susac syndrome. RNA totalling about 0.5 to 1 ug underwent reverse transcription with random hexamers. TCRdb itself ran the immunoSEQ multiplex PCR reads through MiXCR, one entry per CDR3 protein. The sample consists of 45,000 to 60,000 distinct CDR3 sequences, roughly 93% of them appearing once. Germline V CDR1 and CDR2: SGHRS, YFSETQ. V dropped 0 bases and J dropped 0; count of bases not matched to a gene: 12. This CDR3 comprises 20 residues. This TCR derives from a human donor with multiple sclerosis. The sample was CD8+ T cells from PBMCs. The rearrangement joins TRBV5-1 to TRBJ2-4, with TRBD1 matching over 10 bases. The CDR3 protein is CASSLAGTGELILAKNIQYF. The CDR3 DNA reads as TGCGCCAGCAGCTTGGCCGGGACAGGGGAACTCATTTTAGCCAAAAACATTCAGTACTTC.